This TCR beta chain came from a study of human T cells and chemical hapten exposure. Study context: Sensitization involved placing 2% DPC onto a 2 cm by 2 cm region of upper inner arm skin. Findings and limits, study-wide: While controls formed fewer of them, expanded TCRs formed significantly more large CDR3 similarity clusters. Because they had alopecia, donors may respond immunologically unlike healthy people.

Time point noted: pre-sensitization, week 0. Sample treatment: therapeutic diphenylcyclopropenone sensitization with weekly scalp DPC. The table lists this clonotype with many counts. No antigen is known for it. TCRdb analysed the RACE reads with MiXCR anew, one entry per CDR3 protein. Of 250,000 or so distinct CDR3 sequences in the sample, approximately 7.5% are singletons; the top ten hold less than 1.5%. V trimming: 4 bases; J trimming: 5 bases; junction bases outside the gene matches: 11. The germline CDR1 and CDR2 sequences are MNHEY and SVGAGI. CDR3 size: 16 residues. This receptor was taken from a man aged 18 to 35 with alopecia areata. Some clones in this sample may be carry-over from other donors' samples. This chain connects TRBV6-5 to TRBJ2-5, with TRBD1 matching over 9 bases. Here the sequenced sample was whole blood, taken in connection with sensitization to the hapten diphenylcyclopropenone (DPC). Here the CDR3 reads CASSSTPGQGGETQYF. CDR3 DNA: TGTGCCAGCAGTTCGACTCCGGGACAGGGAGGGGAGACCCAGTACTTC.